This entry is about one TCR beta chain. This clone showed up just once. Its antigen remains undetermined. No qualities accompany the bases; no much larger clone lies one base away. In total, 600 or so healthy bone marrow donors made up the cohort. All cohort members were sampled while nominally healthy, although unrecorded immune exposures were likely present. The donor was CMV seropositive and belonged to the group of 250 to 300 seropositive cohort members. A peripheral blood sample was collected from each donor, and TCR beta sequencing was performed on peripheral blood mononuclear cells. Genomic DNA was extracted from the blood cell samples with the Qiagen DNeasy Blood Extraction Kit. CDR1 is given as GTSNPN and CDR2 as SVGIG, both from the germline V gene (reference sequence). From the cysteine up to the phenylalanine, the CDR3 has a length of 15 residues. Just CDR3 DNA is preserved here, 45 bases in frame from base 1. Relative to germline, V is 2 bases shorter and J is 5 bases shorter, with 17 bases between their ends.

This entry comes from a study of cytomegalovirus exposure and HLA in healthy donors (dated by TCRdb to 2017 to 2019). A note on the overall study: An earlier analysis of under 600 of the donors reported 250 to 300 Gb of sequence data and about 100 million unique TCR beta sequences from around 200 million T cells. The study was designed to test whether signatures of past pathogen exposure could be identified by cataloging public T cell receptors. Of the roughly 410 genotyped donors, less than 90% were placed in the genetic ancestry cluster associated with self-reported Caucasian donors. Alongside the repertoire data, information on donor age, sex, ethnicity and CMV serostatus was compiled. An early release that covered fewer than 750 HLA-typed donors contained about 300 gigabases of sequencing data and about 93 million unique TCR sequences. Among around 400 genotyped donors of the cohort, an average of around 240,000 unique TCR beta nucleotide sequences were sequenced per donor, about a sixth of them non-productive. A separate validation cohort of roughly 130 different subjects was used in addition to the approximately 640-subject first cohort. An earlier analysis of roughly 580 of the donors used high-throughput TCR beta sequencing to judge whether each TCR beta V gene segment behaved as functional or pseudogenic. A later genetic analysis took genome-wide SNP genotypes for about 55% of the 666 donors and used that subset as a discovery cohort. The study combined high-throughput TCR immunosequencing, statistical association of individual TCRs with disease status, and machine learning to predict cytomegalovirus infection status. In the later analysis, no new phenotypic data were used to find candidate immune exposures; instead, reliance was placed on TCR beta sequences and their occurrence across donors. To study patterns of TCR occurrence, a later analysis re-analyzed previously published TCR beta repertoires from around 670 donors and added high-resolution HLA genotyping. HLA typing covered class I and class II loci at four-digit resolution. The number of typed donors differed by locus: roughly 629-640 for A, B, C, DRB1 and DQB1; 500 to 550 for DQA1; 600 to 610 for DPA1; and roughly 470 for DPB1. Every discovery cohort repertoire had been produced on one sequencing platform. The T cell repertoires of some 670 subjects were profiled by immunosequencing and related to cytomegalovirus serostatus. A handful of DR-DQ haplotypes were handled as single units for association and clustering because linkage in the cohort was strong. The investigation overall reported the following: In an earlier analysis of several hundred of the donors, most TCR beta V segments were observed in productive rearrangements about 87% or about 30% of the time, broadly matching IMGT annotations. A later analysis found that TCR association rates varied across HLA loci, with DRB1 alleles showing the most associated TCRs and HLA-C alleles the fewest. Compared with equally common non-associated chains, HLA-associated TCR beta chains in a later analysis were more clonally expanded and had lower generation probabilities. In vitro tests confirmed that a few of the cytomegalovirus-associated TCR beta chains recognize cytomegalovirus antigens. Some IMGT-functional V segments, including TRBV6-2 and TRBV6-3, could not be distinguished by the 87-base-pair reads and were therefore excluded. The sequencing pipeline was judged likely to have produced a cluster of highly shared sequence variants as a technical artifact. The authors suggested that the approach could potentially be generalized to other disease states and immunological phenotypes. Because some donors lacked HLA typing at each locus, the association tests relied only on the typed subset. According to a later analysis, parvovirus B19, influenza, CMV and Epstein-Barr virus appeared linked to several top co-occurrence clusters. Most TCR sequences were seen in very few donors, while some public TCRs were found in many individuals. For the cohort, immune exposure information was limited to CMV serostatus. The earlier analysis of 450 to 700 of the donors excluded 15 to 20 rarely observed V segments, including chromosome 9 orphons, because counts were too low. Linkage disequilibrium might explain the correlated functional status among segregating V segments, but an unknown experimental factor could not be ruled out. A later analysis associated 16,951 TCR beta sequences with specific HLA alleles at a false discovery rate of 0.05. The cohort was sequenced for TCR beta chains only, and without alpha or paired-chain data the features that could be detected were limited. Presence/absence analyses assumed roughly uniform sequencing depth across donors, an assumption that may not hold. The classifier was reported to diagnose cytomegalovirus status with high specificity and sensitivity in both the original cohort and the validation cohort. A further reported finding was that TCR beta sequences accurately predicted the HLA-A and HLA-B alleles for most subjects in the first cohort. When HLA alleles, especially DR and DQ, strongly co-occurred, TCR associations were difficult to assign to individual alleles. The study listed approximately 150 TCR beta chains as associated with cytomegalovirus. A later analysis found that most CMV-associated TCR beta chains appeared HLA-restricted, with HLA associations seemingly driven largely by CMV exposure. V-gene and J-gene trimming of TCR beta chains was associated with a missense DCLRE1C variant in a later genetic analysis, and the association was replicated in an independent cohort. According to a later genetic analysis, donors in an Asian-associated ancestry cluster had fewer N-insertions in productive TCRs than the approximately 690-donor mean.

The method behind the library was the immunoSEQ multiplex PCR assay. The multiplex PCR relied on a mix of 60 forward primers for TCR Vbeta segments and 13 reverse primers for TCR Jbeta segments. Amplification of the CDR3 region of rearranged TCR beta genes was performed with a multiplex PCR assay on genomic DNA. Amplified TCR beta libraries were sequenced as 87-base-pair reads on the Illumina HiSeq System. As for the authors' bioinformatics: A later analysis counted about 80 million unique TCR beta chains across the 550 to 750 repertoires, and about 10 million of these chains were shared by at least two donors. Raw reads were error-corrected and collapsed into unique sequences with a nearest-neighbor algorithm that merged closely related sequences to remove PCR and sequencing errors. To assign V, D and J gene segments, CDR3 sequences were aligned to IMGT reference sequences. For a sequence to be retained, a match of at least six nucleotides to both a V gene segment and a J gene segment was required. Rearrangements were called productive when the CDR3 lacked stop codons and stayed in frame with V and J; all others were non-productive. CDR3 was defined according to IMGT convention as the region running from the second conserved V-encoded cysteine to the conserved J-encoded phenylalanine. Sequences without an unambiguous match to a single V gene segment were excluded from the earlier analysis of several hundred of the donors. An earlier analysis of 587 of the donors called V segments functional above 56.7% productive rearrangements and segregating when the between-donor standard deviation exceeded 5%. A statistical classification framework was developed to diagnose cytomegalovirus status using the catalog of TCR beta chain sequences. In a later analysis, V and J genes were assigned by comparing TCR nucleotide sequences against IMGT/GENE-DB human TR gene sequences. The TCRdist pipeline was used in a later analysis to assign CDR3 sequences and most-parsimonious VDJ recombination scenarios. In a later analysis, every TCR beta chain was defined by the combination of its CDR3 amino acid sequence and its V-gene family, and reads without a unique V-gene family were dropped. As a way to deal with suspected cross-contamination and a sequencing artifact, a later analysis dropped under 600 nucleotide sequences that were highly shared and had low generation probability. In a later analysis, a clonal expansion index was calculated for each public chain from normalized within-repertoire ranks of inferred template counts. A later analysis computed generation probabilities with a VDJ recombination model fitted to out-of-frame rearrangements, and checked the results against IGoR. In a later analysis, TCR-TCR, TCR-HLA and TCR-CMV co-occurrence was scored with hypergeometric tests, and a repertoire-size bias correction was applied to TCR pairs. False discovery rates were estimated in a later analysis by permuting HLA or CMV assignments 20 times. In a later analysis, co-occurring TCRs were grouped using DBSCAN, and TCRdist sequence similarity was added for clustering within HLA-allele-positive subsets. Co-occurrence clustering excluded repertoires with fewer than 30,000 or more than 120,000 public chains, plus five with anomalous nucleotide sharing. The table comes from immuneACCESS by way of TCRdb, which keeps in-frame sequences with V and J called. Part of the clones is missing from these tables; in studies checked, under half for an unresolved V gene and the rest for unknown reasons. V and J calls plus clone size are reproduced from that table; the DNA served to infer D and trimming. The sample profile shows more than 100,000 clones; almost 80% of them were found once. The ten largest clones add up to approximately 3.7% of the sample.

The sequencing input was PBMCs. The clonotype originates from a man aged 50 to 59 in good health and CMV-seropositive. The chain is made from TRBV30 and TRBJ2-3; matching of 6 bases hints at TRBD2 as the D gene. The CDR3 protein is CAWSPRGGVVDTQYF. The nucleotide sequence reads TGTGCCTGGAGTCCCCGGGGAGGAGTAGTAGATACGCAGTATTTT.